The clone carrying this T cell receptor (beta chain) showed up many times. Its specificity is unknown. The data belong to a study of T cell repertoires in cytomegalovirus infection. Turning to the study itself: From public TCR beta signatures came an indication of both CMV infection and matching HLA type. Study findings and constraints: CMV carriers with the relevant HLA were identified by cumulative public TCR beta family frequency. HLA-C-restricted TCR beta clonotypes specific for CMV led the ex vivo response.

One entry per CDR3 protein, called by TCRdb with MiXCR from the reads. The table includes approximately 100,000 distinct CDR3 sequences, about 25% detected once. This CDR3 has 16 amino acids. V dropped 5 bases and J dropped 5 bases, with 20 bases sitting between them. Germline CDR1 reads MDHEN; CDR2 reads SYDVKM. The source is a human donor in good health (CMV status not recorded). Some clones in this sample may be carry-over from other donors' samples. The chain recombines TRBV28 with TRBJ2-3; D is tentatively TRBD1 or TRBD2 (6 bases each). The material sequenced was CD8+ T cells from PBMCs. CDR3 sequence (DNA): TGTGCCAGCAGTCTCTCGGGGGCCAACCGGGGAGATACGCAGTATTTT. The encoded protein is CASSLSGANRGDTQYF.